Reported below is one TCR beta chain. Patients with Susac syndrome showed fulfilment of recently defined diagnostic criteria for definite or probable disease. Random-hexamer reverse transcription was applied to roughly 0.5 to 1 ug RNA. Multiplex PCR with immunoSEQ amplified the TCR beta CDR3 across 54 Vbeta and 13 Jbeta. TCRdb processed the immunoSEQ multiplex PCR reads anew with MiXCR; each CDR3 protein has one entry. This sample carries roughly 200,000 distinct CDR3 sequences, over 75% of them seen once, and the ten largest clones take approximately 0.09%. The data were obtained in a study of CD8 T cells in Susac syndrome. CDR3 length equals 16 residues. Per germline, CDR1 LGHDT and CDR2 YNNKEL (reference sequence). V lost 0 bases to trimming and J lost 4 bases, with 15 bases between them.

The material sequenced was CD4+ T cells from PBMCs. The chain carries TRBV3-1 and TRBJ2-5; D not resolved. The receptor was derived from a human donor with Susac syndrome. The CDR3 sequence: CASSQDREQLPETQYF. The CDR3 nucleotides are TGTGCCAGCAGCCAAGACCGCGAGCAGCTGCCAGAGACCCAGTACTTC.